This T cell receptor (beta chain) was profiled in a study of molecular identifiers for immune sequencing clone quantification. Study outcomes and limitations: Clones exceeding 20 RNA copies carried over 97% of effector molecules but under 1% of naive-cell molecules.

Each CDR3 protein gets one entry after TCRdb re-called the PCR reads with MiXCR. This sample has about half a million distinct CDR3 sequences; about 21% occur once, and the top ten carry about 0.8%. Comments on this clonotype: Its antigen remains unknown. One end of the junction varies from germline; a read error may be responsible.

Sorting captured naive CD8 T cells as CD8+CD4-CCR7+CD45RA+. In germline, CDR1 is MNHEY, CDR2 SVGAGI. The CDR3 is made up of 13 amino acids. The chain couples TRBV6-5 to TRBJ1-5; D call uncertain. This sequence was found in a human donor in good health. Some libraries in this study had Jurkat cell RNA spiked in. The sequencing input was naive CD8+ T cells from blood, with Jurkat cell RNA spiked in. Subset denoted: FACS-sorted CD8+CD4-CCR7+CD45RA+ naive T cells. CDR3 DNA sequence: TGTGCCAGCGGTTACTCGTCCAATCAGCCCCAGCATTTT. Protein sequence: CASGYSSNQPQHF.